The 5 T cell receptor beta chains reported below all come from one sample, sequenced in a study of control samples from healthy donors and cancer patients. The protocol was immunoSEQ multiplex PCR, while the TCRdb copy is restricted to in-frame clones and leaves out a portion. The repertoire includes 75,000 to 95,000 clones, about 88% of them detected once, and more than 5% sits in the top ten. Sequenced input: blood. These receptor sequences come from a woman aged 45-65 years in good health.

This sequence joins TRBV9 and TRBJ2-7; 8 bases are shared with TRBD1. This CDR3 has 16 amino acids. J gave up 6 bases and V 0 bases, and 11 bases lay outside the gene matches. Germline loops: CDR1 SGDLS, CDR2 YYNGEE. The CDR3 region is CASSVDGGQVSPEQYF. CDR3 coding DNA: TGTGCCAGCAGCGTAGATGGGGGACAGGTATCTCCCGAGCAGTACTTC.

Regarding this clone: An end of the junction differs from the germline gene, which may be a read error. The chain combines TRBV2 with TRBJ1-5; 9 nucleotides align to TRBD1. Germline V gene data show CDR1 as SNHLY and CDR2 as FYNNEI. The CDR3 sequence is 15 residues long. The CDR3 nucleotides read TGTGCCAGCCGTGAGGGACAGGGCGGGGAACAGCCCCAGCATTTT. It encodes CASREGQGGEQPQHF.

J is TRBJ2-7 and V is TRBV9; TRBD2 agrees at 13 bases. This CDR3 spans 14 amino acids. The germline V gene encodes CDR1 SGDLS and CDR2 YYNGEE. The V gene end was trimmed by 4 bases and the J gene end by 6 bases; junction bases not matched to a gene: 4. CDR3 residues: CASSPGLAGPEQYF. Here the CDR3 DNA reads TGTGCCAGCAGCCCGGGACTAGCGGGGCCCGAGCAGTACTTC.

The chain recombines TRBV2 with TRBJ2-5; D is uncertain. Germline V CDR1 and CDR2: SNHLY, FYNNEI. V lost 9 bases and J lost 5, with 10 bases in between. The CDR3 has 11 amino acids. CDR3 in DNA: TGTGCCAGTACTTTCGGGGAGACCCAGTACTTC. Encoded protein: CASTFGETQYF.

The chain couples TRBV3-1 (or the pseudogene TRBV3-2) to TRBJ1-4, with D uncertain. Germline-derived CDR1 and CDR2 are LGHDT and YNNKEL (reference sequence). V lost 1 base and J lost 15, with 9 bases in between. The CDR3 runs 11 residues. CDR3 nucleotide sequence: TGTGCCAGCAGCCAAGGTTTCGCGATGTTTTTT. Amino acid sequence: CASSQGFAMFF.